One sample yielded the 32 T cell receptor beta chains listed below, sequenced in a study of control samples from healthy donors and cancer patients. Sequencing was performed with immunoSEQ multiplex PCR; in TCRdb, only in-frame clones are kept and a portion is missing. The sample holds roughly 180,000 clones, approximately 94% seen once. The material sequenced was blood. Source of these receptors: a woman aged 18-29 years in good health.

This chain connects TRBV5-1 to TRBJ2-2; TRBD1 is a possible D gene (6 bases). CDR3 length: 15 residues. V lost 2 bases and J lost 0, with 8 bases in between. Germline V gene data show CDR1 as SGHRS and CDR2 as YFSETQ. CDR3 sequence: CASSFWGPNTGELFF. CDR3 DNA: TGCGCCAGCAGCTTTTGGGGGCCGAACACCGGGGAGCTGTTTTTT.

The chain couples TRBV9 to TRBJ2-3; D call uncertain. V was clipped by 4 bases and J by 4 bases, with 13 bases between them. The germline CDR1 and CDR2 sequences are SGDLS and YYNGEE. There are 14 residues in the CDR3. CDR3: CASSLTESPDTQYF. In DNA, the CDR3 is TGTGCCAGCAGCCTCACCGAGTCCCCAGATACGCAGTATTTT. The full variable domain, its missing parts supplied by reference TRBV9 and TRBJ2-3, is DSGVTQTPKHLITATGQRVTLRCSPRSGDLSVYWYQQSLDQGLQFLIQYYNGEERAKGNILERFSAQQFPDLHSELNLSSLELGDSALYFCASSLTESPDTQYFGPGTRLTVL.

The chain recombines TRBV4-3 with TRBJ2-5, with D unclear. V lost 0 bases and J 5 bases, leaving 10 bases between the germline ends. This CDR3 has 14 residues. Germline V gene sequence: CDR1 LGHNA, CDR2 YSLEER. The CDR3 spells CASSQELPSETQYF. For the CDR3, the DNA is TGCGCCAGCAGCCAAGAGTTGCCTAGTGAGACCCAGTACTTC.

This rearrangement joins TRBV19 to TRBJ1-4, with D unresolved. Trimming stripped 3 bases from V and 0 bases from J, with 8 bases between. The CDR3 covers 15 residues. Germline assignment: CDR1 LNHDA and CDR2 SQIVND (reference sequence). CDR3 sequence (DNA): TGTGCCAGTAGTATTCAGAGGGCAACTAATGAAAAACTGTTTTTT. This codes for CASSIQRATNEKLFF.

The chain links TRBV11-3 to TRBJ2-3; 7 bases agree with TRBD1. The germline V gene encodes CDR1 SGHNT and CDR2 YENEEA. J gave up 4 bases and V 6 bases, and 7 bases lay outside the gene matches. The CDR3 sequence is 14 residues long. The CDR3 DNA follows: TGTGCCAGCAGACTCAGGGGGTTTTCAGATACGCAGTATTTT. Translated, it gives CASRLRGFSDTQYF.

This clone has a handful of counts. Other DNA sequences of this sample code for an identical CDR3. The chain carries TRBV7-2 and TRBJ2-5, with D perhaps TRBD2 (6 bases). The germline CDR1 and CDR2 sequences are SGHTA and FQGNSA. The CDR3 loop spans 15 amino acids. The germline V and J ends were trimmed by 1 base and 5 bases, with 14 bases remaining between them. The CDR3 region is CASSLGGTPQETQYF. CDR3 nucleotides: TGTGCCAGCAGCTTAGGCGGGACCCCCCAGGAGACCCAGTACTTC.

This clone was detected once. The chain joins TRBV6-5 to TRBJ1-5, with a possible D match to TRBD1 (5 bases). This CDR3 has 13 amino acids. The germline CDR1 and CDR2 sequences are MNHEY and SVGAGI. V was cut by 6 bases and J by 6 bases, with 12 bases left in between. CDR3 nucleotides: TGTGCCAGCAGACAAAGGGGCGGTCAGCCCCAGCATTTT. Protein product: CASRQRGGQPQHF.

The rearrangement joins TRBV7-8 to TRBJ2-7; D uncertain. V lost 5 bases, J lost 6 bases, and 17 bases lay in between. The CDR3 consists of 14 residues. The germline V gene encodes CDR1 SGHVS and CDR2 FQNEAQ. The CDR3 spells CASSPPGRPGEQYF. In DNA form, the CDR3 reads TGTGCCAGCAGCCCGCCCGGGCGACCCGGCGAGCAGTACTTC.

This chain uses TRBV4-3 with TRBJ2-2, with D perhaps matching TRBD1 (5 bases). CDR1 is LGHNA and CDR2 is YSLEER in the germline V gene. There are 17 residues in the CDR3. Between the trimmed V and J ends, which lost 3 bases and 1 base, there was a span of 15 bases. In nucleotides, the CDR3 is TGCGCCAGCAGCCACCCGAGAAGGGGCGTGAACACCGGGGAGCTGTTTTTT. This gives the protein CASSHPRRGVNTGELFF.

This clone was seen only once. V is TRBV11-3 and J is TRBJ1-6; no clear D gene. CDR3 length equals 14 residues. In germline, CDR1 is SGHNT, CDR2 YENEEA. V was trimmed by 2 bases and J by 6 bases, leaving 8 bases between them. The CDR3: CASSLRGPNSPLHF. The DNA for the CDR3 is TGTGCCAGCAGCTTACGCGGGCCTAATTCACCCCTCCACTTT.

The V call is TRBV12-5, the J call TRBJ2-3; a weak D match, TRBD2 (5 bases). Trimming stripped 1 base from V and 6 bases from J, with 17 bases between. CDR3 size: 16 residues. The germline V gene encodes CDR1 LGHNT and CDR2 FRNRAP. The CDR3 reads CASGLGLVGGLDTQYF. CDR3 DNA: TGTGCTAGTGGTTTGGGGTTAGTAGGAGGATTGGATACGCAGTATTTT.

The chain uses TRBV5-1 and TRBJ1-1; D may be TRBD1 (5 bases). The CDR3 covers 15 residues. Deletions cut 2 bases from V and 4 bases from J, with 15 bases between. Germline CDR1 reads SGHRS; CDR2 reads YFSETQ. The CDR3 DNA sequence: TGCGCCAGCAGCTTAAATTCTGGGGCAGGCACTGAAGCTTTCTTT. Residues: CASSLNSGAGTEAFF.

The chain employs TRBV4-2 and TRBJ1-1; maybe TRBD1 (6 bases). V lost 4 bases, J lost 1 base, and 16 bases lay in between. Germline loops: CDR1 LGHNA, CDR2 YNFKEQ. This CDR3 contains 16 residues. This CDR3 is CASSRLGGKGNTEAFF. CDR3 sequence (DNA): TGTGCCAGCAGCCGCTTAGGGGGAAAAGGGAACACTGAAGCTTTCTTT.

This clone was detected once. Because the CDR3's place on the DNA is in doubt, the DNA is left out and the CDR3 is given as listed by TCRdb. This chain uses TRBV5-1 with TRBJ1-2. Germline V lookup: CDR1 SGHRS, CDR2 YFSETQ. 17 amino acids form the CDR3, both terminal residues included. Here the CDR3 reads CASSFHSSYTFGSGRTF.

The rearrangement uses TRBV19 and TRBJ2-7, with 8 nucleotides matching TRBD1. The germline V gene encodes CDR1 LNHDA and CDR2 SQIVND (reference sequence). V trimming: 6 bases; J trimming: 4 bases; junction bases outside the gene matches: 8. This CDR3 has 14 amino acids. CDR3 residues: CASSKDRGSYEQYF. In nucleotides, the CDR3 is TGTGCCAGTAGCAAAGACAGGGGTTCTTACGAGCAGTACTTC.

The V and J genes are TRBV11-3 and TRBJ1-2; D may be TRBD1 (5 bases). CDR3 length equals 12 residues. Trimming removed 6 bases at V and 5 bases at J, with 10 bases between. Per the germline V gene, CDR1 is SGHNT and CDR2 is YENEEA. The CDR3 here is CASSSGGYGYTF. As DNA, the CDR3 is TGTGCCAGCAGTTCCGGGGGGTATGGCTACACCTTC.

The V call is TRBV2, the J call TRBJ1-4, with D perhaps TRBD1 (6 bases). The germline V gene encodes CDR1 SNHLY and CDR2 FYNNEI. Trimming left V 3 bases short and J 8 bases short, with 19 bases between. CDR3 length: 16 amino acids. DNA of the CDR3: TGTGCCAGCAGTGATGCACAGGGTGCGGGGTGGGAAAAACTGTTTTTT. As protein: CASSDAQGAGWEKLFF.

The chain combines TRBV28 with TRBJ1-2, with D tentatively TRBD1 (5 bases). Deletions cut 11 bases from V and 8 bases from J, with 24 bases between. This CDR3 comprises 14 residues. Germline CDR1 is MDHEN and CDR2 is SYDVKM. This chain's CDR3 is CARFFGGGGRGYTF. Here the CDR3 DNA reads TGTGCCCGCTTCTTCGGGGGTGGGGGACGGGGCTACACCTTC.

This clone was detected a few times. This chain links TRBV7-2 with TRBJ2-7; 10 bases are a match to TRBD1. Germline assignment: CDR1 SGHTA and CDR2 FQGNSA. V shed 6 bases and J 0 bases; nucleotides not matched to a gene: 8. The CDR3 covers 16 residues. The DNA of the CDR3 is TGTGCCAGCAGTTTGTCCGGGACAGGGGACTCCTACGAGCAGTACTTC. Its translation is CASSLSGTGDSYEQYF.

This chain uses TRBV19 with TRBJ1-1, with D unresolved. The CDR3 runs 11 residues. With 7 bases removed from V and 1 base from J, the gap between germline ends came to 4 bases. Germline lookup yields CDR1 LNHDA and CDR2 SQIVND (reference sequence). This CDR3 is CASNKNTEAFF. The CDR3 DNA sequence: TGTGCCAGTAACAAGAACACTGAAGCTTTCTTT.

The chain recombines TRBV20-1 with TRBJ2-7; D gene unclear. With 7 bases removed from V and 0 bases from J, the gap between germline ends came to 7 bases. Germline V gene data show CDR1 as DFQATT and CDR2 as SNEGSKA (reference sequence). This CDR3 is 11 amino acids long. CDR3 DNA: TGCAGTGGCGAAACCTCCTACGAGCAGTACTTC. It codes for CSGETSYEQYF.

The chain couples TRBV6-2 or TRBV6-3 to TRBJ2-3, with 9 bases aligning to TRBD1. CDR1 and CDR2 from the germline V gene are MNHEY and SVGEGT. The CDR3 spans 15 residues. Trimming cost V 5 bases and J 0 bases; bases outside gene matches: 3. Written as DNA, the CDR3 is TGTGCCAGCAGTCCAGGGACAGGGAGCACAGATACGCAGTATTTT. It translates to CASSPGTGSTDTQYF.

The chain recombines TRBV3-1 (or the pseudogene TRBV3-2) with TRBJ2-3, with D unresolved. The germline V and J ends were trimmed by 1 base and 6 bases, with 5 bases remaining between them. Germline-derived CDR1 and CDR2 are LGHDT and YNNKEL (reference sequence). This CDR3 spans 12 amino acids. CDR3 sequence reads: CASSQAPDTQYF. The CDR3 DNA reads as TGTGCCAGCAGCCAAGCTCCCGATACGCAGTATTTT.

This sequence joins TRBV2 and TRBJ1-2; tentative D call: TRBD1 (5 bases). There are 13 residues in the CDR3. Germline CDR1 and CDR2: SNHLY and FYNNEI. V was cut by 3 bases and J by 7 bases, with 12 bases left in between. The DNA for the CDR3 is TGTGCCAGCAGTGAGGGGGTCTATGGTGGCTACACCTTC. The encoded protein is CASSEGVYGGYTF.

CDR3 protein: CASSPKVTGELFF. The CDR3, as DNA: TGTGCCAGCAGCCCTAAGGTCACCGGGGAGCTGTTTTTT. The chain joins TRBV12-3 or TRBV12-4 to TRBJ2-2; D remains unclear. Trimming pared 6 bases from V and 4 bases from J, leaving 9 bases between. This CDR3 has 13 amino acids.

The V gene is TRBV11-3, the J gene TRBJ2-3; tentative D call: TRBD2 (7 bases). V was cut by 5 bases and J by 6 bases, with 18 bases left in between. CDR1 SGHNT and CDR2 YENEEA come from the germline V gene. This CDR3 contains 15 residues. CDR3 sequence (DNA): TGTGCCAGCAGCCGGGGGGCAGGGGAGGTGGATACGCAGTATTTT. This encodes CASSRGAGEVDTQYF.

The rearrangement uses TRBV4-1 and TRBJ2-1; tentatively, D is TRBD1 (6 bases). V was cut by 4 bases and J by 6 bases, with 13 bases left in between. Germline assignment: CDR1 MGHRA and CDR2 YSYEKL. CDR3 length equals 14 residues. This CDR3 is CASSRLQGGNEQFF. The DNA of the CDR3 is TGCGCCAGCAGCCGGTTACAGGGTGGCAATGAGCAGTTCTTC.

In DNA form, the CDR3 reads TGTGCCAGCAGTGAATCTCAGGGCTCCCGGGGGGCTGAAGCTTTCTTT. Translation gives CASSESQGSRGAEAFF. J is TRBJ1-1 and V is TRBV25-1; a weak D match, TRBD1 (5 bases). CDR1 and CDR2 (germline): MGHDK, SYGVNS. The CDR3 has 16 residues. The germline V and J ends were trimmed by 1 base and 6 bases, with 18 bases remaining between them.

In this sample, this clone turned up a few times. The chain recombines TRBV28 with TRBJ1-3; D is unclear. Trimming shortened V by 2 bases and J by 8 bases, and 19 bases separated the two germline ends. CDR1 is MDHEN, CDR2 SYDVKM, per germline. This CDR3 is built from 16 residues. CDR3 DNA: TGTGCCAGCAGTTTAATAGGTTCAGTTACTACCTACACCATATATTTT. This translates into CASSLIGSVTTYTIYF.

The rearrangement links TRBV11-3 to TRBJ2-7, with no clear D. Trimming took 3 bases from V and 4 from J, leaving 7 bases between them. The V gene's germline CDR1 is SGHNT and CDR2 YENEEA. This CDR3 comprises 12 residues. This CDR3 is CASSLTVYEQYF. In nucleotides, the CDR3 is TGTGCCAGCAGCTTGACCGTTTACGAGCAGTACTTC.

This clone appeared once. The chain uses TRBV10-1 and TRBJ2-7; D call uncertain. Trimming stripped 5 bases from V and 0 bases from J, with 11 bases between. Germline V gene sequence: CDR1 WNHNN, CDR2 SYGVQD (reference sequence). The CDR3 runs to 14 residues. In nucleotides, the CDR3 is TGCGCCAGCAGTCTTACCGGGTCCTCCTACGAGCAGTACTTC. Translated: CASSLTGSSYEQYF.

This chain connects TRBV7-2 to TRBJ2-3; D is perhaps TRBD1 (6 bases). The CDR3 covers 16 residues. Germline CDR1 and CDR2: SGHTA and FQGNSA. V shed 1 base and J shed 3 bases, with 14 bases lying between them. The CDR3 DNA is TGTGCCAGCAGCTTAGGGGGTCAGGGGTGGACAGATACGCAGTATTTT. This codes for CASSLGGQGWTDTQYF. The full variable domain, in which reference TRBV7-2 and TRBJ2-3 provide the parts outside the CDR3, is GAGVSQSPSNKVTEKGKDVELRCDPISGHTALYWYRQSLGQGLEFLIYFQGNSAPDKSGLPSDRFSAERTGGSVSTLTIQRTQQEDSAVYLCASSLGGQGWTDTQYFGPGTRLTVL.